This T cell receptor (beta chain) is from a study of blood T cell repertoires in COVID-19. For the study at large: The United States, Italy and Spain were the sources of the acute and convalescent COVID-19 samples. Sources were T cells, B-cell-depleted T cells, or PBMCs; the material itself was cDNA or gDNA.

Authors' processing steps: From reference gene primer amplification, estimates of nucleated cell counts were derived. Using immunoSEQ multiplex PCR, the repertoire was profiled, and TCRdb retains in-frame clones only, with some absent. V and J calls and clone size are those listed in that table; D and trimming were worked out from the DNA. The data show about 150,000 clones, less than 90% seen once. From germline, CDR1 is LGHDT and CDR2 YNNKEL (reference sequence). The trim removed 4 bases at V and 3 bases at J, leaving 7 bases unmatched. CDR3 length: 15 residues. This chain joins TRBV3-1 (or the pseudogene TRBV3-2) and TRBJ1-2; 8 bases agree with TRBD1. The clonotype originates from an older woman with acute or convalescent COVID-19. The sample consisted of peripheral blood. The CDR3 region is CASSPGQGGDYGYTF. As DNA, the CDR3 is TGTGCCAGCAGCCCCGGACAGGGAGGAGACTATGGCTACACCTTC.